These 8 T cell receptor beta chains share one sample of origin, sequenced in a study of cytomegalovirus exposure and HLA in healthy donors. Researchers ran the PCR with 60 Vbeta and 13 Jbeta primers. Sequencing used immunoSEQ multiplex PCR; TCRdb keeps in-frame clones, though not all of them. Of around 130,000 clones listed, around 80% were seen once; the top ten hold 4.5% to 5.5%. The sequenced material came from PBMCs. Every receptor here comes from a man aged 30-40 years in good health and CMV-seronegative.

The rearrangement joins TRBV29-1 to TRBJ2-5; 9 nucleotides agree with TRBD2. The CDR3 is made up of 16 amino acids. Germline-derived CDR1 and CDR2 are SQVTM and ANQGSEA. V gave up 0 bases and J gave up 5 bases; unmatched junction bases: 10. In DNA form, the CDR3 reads TGCAGCGTTGAAGAGCAAGGCGGGGGGGTGTGGGAGACCCAGTACTTC. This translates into CSVEEQGGGVWETQYF.

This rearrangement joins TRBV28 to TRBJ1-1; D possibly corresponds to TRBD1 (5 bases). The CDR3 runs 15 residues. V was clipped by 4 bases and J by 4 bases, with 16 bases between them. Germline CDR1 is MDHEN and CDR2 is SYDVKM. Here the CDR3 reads CASSYQGAGGTEAFF. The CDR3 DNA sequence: TGTGCCAGCAGTTATCAGGGAGCGGGCGGCACTGAAGCTTTCTTT.

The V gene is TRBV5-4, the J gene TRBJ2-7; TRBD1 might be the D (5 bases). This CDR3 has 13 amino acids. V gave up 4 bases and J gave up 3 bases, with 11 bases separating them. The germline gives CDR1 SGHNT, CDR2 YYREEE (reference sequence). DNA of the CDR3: TGTGCCAGCAGCACTTCAACAGGCTACGAGCAGTACTTC. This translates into CASSTSTGYEQYF.

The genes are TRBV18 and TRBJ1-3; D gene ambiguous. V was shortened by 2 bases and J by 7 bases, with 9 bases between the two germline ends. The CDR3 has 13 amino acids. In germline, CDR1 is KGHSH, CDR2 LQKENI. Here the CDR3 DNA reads TGTGCCAGCTCACCAACCAGTTCCAACACCATATATTTT. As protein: CASSPTSSNTIYF.

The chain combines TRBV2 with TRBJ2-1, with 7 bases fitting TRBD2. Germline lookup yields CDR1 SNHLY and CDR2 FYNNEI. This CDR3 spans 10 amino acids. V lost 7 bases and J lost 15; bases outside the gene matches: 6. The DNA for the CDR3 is TGTGCCAGCACCAGCGGGATTCCGTTCTTC. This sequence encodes CASTSGIPFF.

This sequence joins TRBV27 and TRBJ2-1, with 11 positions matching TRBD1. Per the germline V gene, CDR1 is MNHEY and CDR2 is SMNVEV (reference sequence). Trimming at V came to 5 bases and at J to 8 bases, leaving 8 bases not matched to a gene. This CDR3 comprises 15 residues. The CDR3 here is CASSIRTGGAHEQFF. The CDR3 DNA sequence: TGTGCCAGCAGTATCCGGACAGGGGGCGCTCATGAGCAGTTCTTC.

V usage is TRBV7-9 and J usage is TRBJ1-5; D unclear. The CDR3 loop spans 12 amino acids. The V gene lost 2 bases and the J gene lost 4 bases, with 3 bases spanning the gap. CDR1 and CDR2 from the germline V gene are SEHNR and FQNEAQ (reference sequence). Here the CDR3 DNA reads TGTGCCAGCAGCTTACAGAATCAGCCCCAGCATTTT. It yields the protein CASSLQNQPQHF.

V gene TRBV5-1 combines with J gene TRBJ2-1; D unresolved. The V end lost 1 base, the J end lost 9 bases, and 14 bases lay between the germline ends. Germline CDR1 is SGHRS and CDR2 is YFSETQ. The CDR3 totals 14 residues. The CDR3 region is CASSLSVGSVEQFF. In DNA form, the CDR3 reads TGCGCCAGCAGCTTGAGTGTCGGGTCTGTTGAGCAGTTCTTC.